Below, 27 T cell receptor beta chains from the same sample are listed, as sequenced in a study of blood T cell repertoires in COVID-19. The table came from immunoSEQ multiplex PCR; TCRdb's copy has only in-frame clones and leaves some out. This sample has about 51,000 clones, with 75% to 90% found just once. The source material was peripheral blood. These receptors were collected from a man aged 55 to 70 with acute or convalescent COVID-19.

The chain combines TRBV5-1 with TRBJ1-4; D uncertain. This CDR3 has 17 amino acids. Germline CDR1 reads SGHRS; CDR2 reads YFSETQ. The V end lost 2 bases, the J end lost 5 bases, and 19 bases lay between the germline ends. The CDR3 DNA reads as TGCGCCAGCAGCTTAAGAGGCGGAAACCTAAGGAATGAAAAACTGTTTTTT. This codes for CASSLRGGNLRNEKLFF.

This chain links TRBV6-2 or TRBV6-3 with TRBJ2-1; D not resolved. Trimming pared 4 bases from V and 1 base from J, leaving 5 bases between. This CDR3 contains 13 residues. The germline CDR1 and CDR2 sequences are MNHEY and SVGEGT. CDR3 residues: CASSSESYNEQFF. The CDR3 DNA follows: TGTGCCAGCAGTTCGGAGTCCTACAATGAGCAGTTCTTC.

The rearrangement uses TRBV3-1 (or the pseudogene TRBV3-2) and TRBJ2-1; 10 bases match TRBD2. In germline, CDR1 is LGHDT, CDR2 YNNKEL (reference sequence). V shed 3 bases, J shed 5 bases, and the junction held 7 bases outside the gene matches. The CDR3 is 16 amino acids. CDR3 loop: CASSQASGSWDNEQFF. DNA of the CDR3: TGTGCCAGCAGCCAGGCTAGCGGGAGCTGGGACAATGAGCAGTTCTTC.

The J gene is TRBJ1-5, the V gene TRBV12-5, with D maybe TRBD1 (6 bases). The germline V gene encodes CDR1 LGHNT and CDR2 FRNRAP. V lost 3 bases to trimming and J lost 6 bases, with 18 bases between them. CDR3 length: 16 amino acids. The CDR3 region is CASGLGGAGRTQPQHF. The CDR3 DNA reads TGTGCTAGTGGTTTAGGGGGGGCAGGGCGGACTCAGCCCCAGCATTTT.

This chain's CDR3 is CASSRAQTGGYGYTF. As DNA, the CDR3 is TGTGCCAGCAGCAGAGCACAGACAGGGGGATATGGCTACACCTTC. The rearrangement joins TRBV2 to TRBJ1-2; TRBD1 aligns across 9 bases. Trimming at V came to 6 bases and at J to 5 bases, leaving 10 bases not matched to a gene. CDR3 length: 15 residues. The germline CDR1 and CDR2 sequences are SNHLY and FYNNEI.

The chain is built from TRBV9 and TRBJ2-1; D might be TRBD1 (6 bases). The germline gives CDR1 SGDLS, CDR2 YYNGEE. The ends were cut back, 4 bases at V and 9 bases at J, with 17 bases in the middle. The CDR3 has 14 residues. CDR3 coding DNA: TGTGCCAGCAGCACTCGACCTGAAGGGGGTGAGCAGTTCTTC. It is translated as CASSTRPEGGEQFF.

In this sample, this clone turned up once. The genes are TRBV18 and TRBJ2-1; 7 bases agree with TRBD2. CDR1 KGHSH and CDR2 LQKENI come from the germline V gene. The J segment lost 0 bases and the V segment lost 0 bases, leaving 8 bases of the junction unmatched. This CDR3 comprises 18 residues. CDR3 DNA sequence: TGTGCCAGCTCACCACCGTCGGGGGGAGGGAGCTCCTACAATGAGCAGTTCTTC. It codes for CASSPPSGGGSSYNEQFF.

This rearrangement joins TRBV10-2 to TRBJ2-1; 11 nucleotides match TRBD2. CDR3 length: 17 amino acids. CDR1 is WSHSY and CDR2 is SAAADI in the germline V gene. The junction had 6 bases not matched to a gene; V was cut back by 2 bases and J by 3 bases. CDR3 DNA sequence: TGCGCCAGCAGTGAGAGGCTAGCGGGAGGTATCTACAATGAGCAGTTCTTC. This sequence encodes CASSERLAGGIYNEQFF.

V and J are TRBV7-9 and TRBJ2-3; 7 bases map to TRBD1. The CDR3 extends over 14 amino acids. CDR1 and CDR2 from the germline V gene are SEHNR and FQNEAQ (reference sequence). The V gene end was trimmed by 3 bases and the J gene end by 4 bases; junction bases not matched to a gene: 4. The DNA of the CDR3 is TGTGCCAGCAGCTTGACAGGGTCCGCAGATACGCAGTATTTT. This encodes CASSLTGSADTQYF. Combining the CDR3 with reference TRBV7-9 and TRBJ2-3 gives the whole variable domain DTGVSQNPRHKITKRGQNVTFRCDPISEHNRLYWYRQTLGQGPEFLTYFQNEAQLEKSRLLSDRFSAERPKGSFSTLEIQRTEQGDSAMYLCASSLTGSADTQYFGPGTRLTVL.

The genes are TRBV10-3 and TRBJ1-2, with TRBD1 as a possible D gene (6 bases). Germline V gene lookup returns CDR1 ENHRY and CDR2 SYGVKD. V was pared by 7 bases and J by 4 bases, with 16 bases between. This CDR3 is 14 amino acids long. CDR3 residues: CAITDSAVGYGYTF. The CDR3 region has the DNA TGTGCCATCACGGACAGCGCAGTCGGCTATGGCTACACCTTC.

Note on this clone: One junction end does not reproduce the germline sequence, and a read error may be involved. The V and J genes are TRBV2 and TRBJ2-7, with D possibly being TRBD1 (5 bases). Germline loops: CDR1 SNHLY, CDR2 FYNNEI. The CDR3 totals 14 residues. The chain's CDR3 is CASREGTGAYEQYF. Written as DNA, the CDR3 is TGTGCCAGCAGGGAAGGTACAGGAGCCTACGAGCAGTACTTC.

This rearrangement joins TRBV19 to TRBJ2-7, with TRBD2 as a possible D gene (6 bases). Germline V gene data show CDR1 as LNHDA and CDR2 as SQIVND (reference sequence). Trimming left V 5 bases short and J 6 bases short, with 14 bases between. The CDR3 is 13 amino acids. The CDR3 DNA sequence: TGTGCCAGTAGTGATGTGAGGGGAGGCGAGCAGTACTTC. Translated: CASSDVRGGEQYF.

The chain couples TRBV5-8 to TRBJ1-2; no definite D call. This CDR3 spans 13 amino acids. Germline V gene sequence: CDR1 SGHTS, CDR2 YDEGEE. Trimming cost V 0 bases and J 5 bases, with 8 bases left between them. CDR3 in amino acids: CASSLGRVYGYTF. CDR3 nucleotides: TGTGCCAGCAGCTTGGGGCGGGTATATGGCTACACCTTC.

The chain carries TRBV13 and TRBJ1-2, with 9 positions matching TRBD1. V shed 1 base, J shed 1 base, and the junction held 10 bases outside the gene matches. Germline V gene data show CDR1 as PRHDT and CDR2 as FYEKMQ (reference sequence). This CDR3 region has 18 residues. The CDR3 coding sequence is TGTGCCAGCAGCTTAGATCGGGACAGGGTTTTTGGTAACTATGGCTACACCTTC. This sequence encodes CASSLDRDRVFGNYGYTF. The full variable domain, its missing parts supplied by reference TRBV13 and TRBJ1-2, is AAGVIQSPRHLIKEKRETATLKCYPIPRHDTVYWYQQGPGQDPQFLISFYEKMQSDKGSIPDRFSAQQFSDYHSELNMSSLELGDSALYFCASSLDRDRVFGNYGYTFGSGTRLTVV.

The chain has TRBV19 and TRBJ2-1; possibly TRBD1 for D (6 bases). Looked up from germline, CDR1 is LNHDA and CDR2 is SQIVND (reference sequence). The CDR3 has 16 amino acids. Trimming cost V 7 bases and J 3 bases, with 19 bases left between them. The CDR3 reads CASTLSGTRVYNEQFF. The CDR3 nucleotides are TGTGCCAGTACCCTATCGGGGACACGGGTCTACAATGAGCAGTTCTTC.

This chain links TRBV19 with TRBJ1-2, with 8 nucleotides matching TRBD1. The CDR3 extends over 15 amino acids. Germline CDR1 and CDR2: LNHDA and SQIVND (reference sequence). With 4 bases clipped from V and 1 base from J, the junction kept 5 bases outside the gene matches. This chain's CDR3 is CASSTGTGLNYGYTF. In nucleotides, the CDR3 is TGTGCCAGTAGTACCGGGACAGGCCTTAACTATGGCTACACCTTC.

The chain links TRBV7-9 to TRBJ1-5; perhaps TRBD1 as D (5 bases). The CDR3 has 13 residues. Germline CDR1 and CDR2: SEHNR and FQNEAQ (reference sequence). Trimming stripped 4 bases from V and 5 bases from J, with 9 bases between. The CDR3 loop is CASSSGGDQPQHF. Here the CDR3 DNA reads TGTGCCAGCAGCTCCGGGGGGGATCAGCCCCAGCATTTT.

The chain couples TRBV27 to TRBJ2-2; D not resolved. Germline V gene data show CDR1 as MNHEY and CDR2 as SMNVEV (reference sequence). Deletions cut 8 bases from V and 1 base from J, with 8 bases between. The CDR3 length is 13 residues. In DNA, the CDR3 is TGTGCCAGCCTAGAGGTGAACACCGGGGAGCTGTTTTTT. It codes for CASLEVNTGELFF.

The rearrangement links TRBV4-2 to TRBJ2-7; TRBD2 matches at 9 bases. Per germline, CDR1 LGHNA and CDR2 YNFKEQ. Trimming took 4 bases from V and 9 from J; bases not matched to a gene: 10. CDR3 length: 14 residues. CDR3 protein: CASSPLAGALLQYF. CDR3 bases: TGTGCCAGCAGCCCTTTAGCGGGAGCTCTGTTGCAGTACTTC.

The chain links TRBV5-1 to TRBJ1-1; tentatively, D is TRBD1 (5 bases). V was trimmed by 0 bases and J by 7 bases, leaving 16 bases between them. In germline, CDR1 is SGHRS, CDR2 YFSETQ. The CDR3 is 15 residues long. Here the CDR3 DNA reads TGCGCCAGCAGCTTGGGGGGCGTCAGGGCCGTTGAAGCTTTCTTT. This gives the protein CASSLGGVRAVEAFF.

The chain recombines TRBV10-2 with TRBJ2-2; D ambiguous. The germline CDR1 and CDR2 sequences are WSHSY and SAAADI. The CDR3 spans 15 residues. The ends were cut back, 7 bases at V and 6 bases at J, with 18 bases in the middle. Written as DNA, the CDR3 is TGCGCCAGCACTTCACCACGAGGTGAGTCCGGGGAGCTGTTTTTT. As protein: CASTSPRGESGELFF.

The rearrangement links TRBV5-6 to TRBJ2-3, with 15 bases lining up with TRBD2. Germline loops: CDR1 SGHDT, CDR2 YYEEEE. The length of the CDR3 is 19 residues. V gave up 3 bases and J gave up 1 base; unmatched junction bases: 9. CDR3 nucleotide sequence: TGTGCCAGCAGCTGGGGACCGGGACTAGCGGGAGGTCGCACAGATACGCAGTATTTT. Amino acids: CASSWGPGLAGGRTDTQYF.

This clone has only one observation. J is TRBJ2-1 and V is TRBV7-9; 8 bases line up with TRBD2. The CDR3 has 14 amino acids. Losses at the gene ends were 8 bases for V and 10 bases for J; bases not matched to a gene: 13. The germline gives CDR1 SEHNR, CDR2 FQNEAQ (reference sequence). The CDR3 DNA follows: TGTGCCAGCTCCGGGACTAGTCTGGGGTGGGAGCAGTTCTTC. Its protein is CASSGTSLGWEQFF.

V usage is TRBV10-3 and J usage is TRBJ1-3; tentative D call: TRBD1 (6 bases). The CDR3 is 16 amino acids. Trimming left V 1 base short and J 1 base short, with 11 bases between. Per germline, CDR1 ENHRY and CDR2 SYGVKD. CDR3 in DNA: TGTGCCATCAGTGAGTTGGGGGCTTCTTCTGGAAACACCATATATTTT. Its translation: CAISELGASSGNTIYF.

The chain combines TRBV5-1 with TRBJ2-7; 7 bases are shared with TRBD1. CDR1 SGHRS and CDR2 YFSETQ come from the germline V gene. The CDR3 extends over 15 amino acids. Unmatched junction bases numbered 3, after V lost 0 bases and J lost 0 bases. CDR3 nucleotides: TGCGCCAGCAGCTTGGGACAGGGAAACTCCTACGAGCAGTACTTC. Protein product: CASSLGQGNSYEQYF.

This chain connects TRBV27 to TRBJ2-1; TRBD2 matches at 7 bases. This CDR3 comprises 16 residues. Germline V gene sequence: CDR1 MNHEY, CDR2 SMNVEV (reference sequence). J was trimmed by 8 bases and V by 5 bases; bases with no gene match: 15. The CDR3: CASSQGLVRASDEQFF. For the CDR3, the DNA is TGTGCCAGCAGTCAAGGACTAGTTCGGGCTTCCGATGAGCAGTTCTTC.

The rearrangement links TRBV6-6 to TRBJ1-3, with 7 bases identical to TRBD1. CDR3 length: 16 amino acids. Germline V gene data show CDR1 as MNHNY and CDR2 as SVGAGI (reference sequence). After removal of 7 bases from V and 4 bases from J, the junction contained 13 bases not matched to a gene. The CDR3 nucleotides read TGTGCCAGCACGGATACCGGGACAGTGATCGGAAACACCATATATTTT. Its protein product is CASTDTGTVIGNTIYF.